Each of the 30 T cell receptor beta chains below was sequenced from the same sample in a study of metastatic and nonmetastatic thyroid tumors. TCRdb re-called clones via MiXCR from the PCR reads. The table lists around 23,000 clones, under 30% of them singletons, with 14% in the top ten. No treatment had been given to any patient before thyroid surgery. The sample was tumor tissue. The receptors here all came from a male donor with papillary thyroid cancer or a benign thyroid nodule (not recorded which). Some clones in this sample may be carry-over from other donors' samples.

V usage is TRBV4-1 and J usage is TRBJ1-2, with D maybe TRBD1 (6 bases). Trimming took 3 bases from V and 4 from J, leaving 12 bases between them. Germline V gives CDR1 MGHRA, CDR2 YSYEKL. This CDR3 is built from 14 residues. CDR3 protein: CASSHEARGYGYTF. The CDR3 DNA reads TGCGCCAGCAGCCACGAGGCCAGGGGCTATGGCTACACCTTC.

This clone came up many times. The chain uses TRBV25-1 and TRBJ2-1, with D perhaps TRBD1 or TRBD2 (5 bases each). The CDR3 consists of 15 residues. The V and J ends lost 3 bases and 4 bases respectively, with 13 bases between them. Germline V gene lookup returns CDR1 MGHDK and CDR2 SYGVNS. The CDR3 nucleotides are TGTGCCAGCAGTGAGTATTGGGACCAGTACAATGAGCAGTTCTTC. Protein product: CASSEYWDQYNEQFF.

In its sample, this clone is medium-sized. V and J are TRBV28 and TRBJ1-5; D gene ambiguous. Trimming took 2 bases from V and 6 from J, leaving 8 bases between them. Germline CDR1 MDHEN, CDR2 SYDVKM. The CDR3 has 13 residues. The CDR3 protein is CASSLGEFQPQHF. The CDR3, as DNA: TGTGCCAGCAGTTTAGGGGAATTTCAGCCCCAGCATTTT.

This clone was picked up many times. A much larger clone lies a single base off, so this may be a read error. The rearrangement joins TRBV28 to TRBJ1-5; TRBD1 matches 7 bases. The CDR3 totals 14 residues. Germline assignment: CDR1 MDHEN and CDR2 SYDVKM. CDR3 DNA sequence: TGTGCCAGCAGCCAAAACAGGGGTGATCATCCCCAGCATTTT. It translates to CASSQNRGDHPQHF.

This clone has a handful of counts. This chain links TRBV6-1 with TRBJ1-2; 10 bases are shared with TRBD1. CDR1 is MNHNS, CDR2 SASEGT, per germline. The CDR3 runs 15 residues. The V gene end was trimmed by 6 bases and the J gene end by 6 bases; junction bases not matched to a gene: 10. CDR3 sequence reads: CASSDGDRGFHGYTF. DNA of the CDR3: TGTGCCAGCAGCGACGGGGACAGGGGTTTCCATGGCTACACCTTC.

This chain uses TRBV11-3 with TRBJ1-2, with 8 bases fitting TRBD1. Trimming at V came to 0 bases and at J to 4 bases, leaving 7 bases not matched to a gene. The CDR3 totals 16 residues. Germline V gene data show CDR1 as SGHNT and CDR2 as YENEEA. The CDR3 DNA reads as TGTGCCAGCAGCTTAGATATAAGGACAGGGACCTATGGCTACACCTTC. Translating gives CASSLDIRTGTYGYTF. The full variable domain, its missing parts supplied by reference TRBV11-3 and TRBJ1-2, is EAGVVQSPRYKIIEKKQPVAFWCNPISGHNTLYWYLQNLGQGPELLIRYENEEAVDDSQLPKDRFSAERLKGVDSTLKIQPAELGDSAVYLCASSLDIRTGTYGYTFGSGTRLTVV.

This clone was recorded a few times. This chain connects TRBV19 to TRBJ1-5; D perhaps matches TRBD1 (6 bases). The CDR3 has 15 residues. CDR1 and CDR2 (germline): LNHDA, SQIVND (reference sequence). V gave up 1 base and J gave up 3 bases, with 10 bases separating them. CDR3 DNA: TGTGCCAGTAGTATAGCGTACAGGGACAATCAGCCCCAGCATTTT. Amino acids: CASSIAYRDNQPQHF.

By sample share, this clone is medium-sized. The rearrangement links TRBV6-1 to TRBJ2-7; a weak D match, TRBD1 (5 bases). V lost 11 bases, J lost 6 bases, and 20 bases lay in between. Germline V CDR1 and CDR2: MNHNS, SASEGT. This CDR3 is built from 13 residues. The CDR3 region has the DNA TGTGCCGGTCAGACAGTAGTGGGCGGCGAGCAGTACTTC. Its protein is CAGQTVVGGEQYF.

This clone was seen a few times. This sequence joins TRBV28 and TRBJ2-7; TRBD2 matches at 8 bases. The V segment lost 6 bases and the J segment 0 bases; nucleotides outside the gene matches: 16. The CDR3 length is 18 residues. Germline loops: CDR1 MDHEN, CDR2 SYDVKM. The CDR3 DNA sequence: TGTGCCAGCAGCTTAGTGGGACTAGGGGGAGTCTTCTCCTACGAGCAGTACTTC. It translates to CASSLVGLGGVFSYEQYF.

Note on this clone: A junction end diverges from the germline sequence, so it may reflect a read error. The chain has TRBV11-2 and TRBJ2-1; 10 bases line up with TRBD2. Germline V gene lookup returns CDR1 SGHAT and CDR2 FQNNGV. The CDR3 consists of 17 residues. Here the CDR3 DNA reads TGTGCCAGCATCTTAGGAGCGGGAGGGTTATCCTACAATGAGCAGTTCTTC. Protein: CASILGAGGLSYNEQFF.

The V and J genes are TRBV19 and TRBJ1-1, with D unclear. The CDR3 covers 11 residues. The germline gives CDR1 LNHDA, CDR2 SQIVND (reference sequence). Trimming cost V 7 bases and J 2 bases, with 5 bases left between them. The CDR3 DNA reads TGTGCCAGTATTAAAAACACTGAAGCTTTCTTT. Its translation: CASIKNTEAFF.

The chain recombines TRBV6-5 with TRBJ2-4; 7 bases agree with TRBD1. This CDR3 has 16 amino acids. The germline V gene has CDR1 MNHEY and CDR2 SVGAGI. V shed 5 bases, J shed 1 base, and the junction held 8 bases outside the gene matches. The CDR3 nucleotides read TGTGCCAGCAGTAGAACAGGGGCGGTTGCCAAAAACATTCAGTACTTC. The encoded protein is CASSRTGAVAKNIQYF.

J is TRBJ2-7 and V is TRBV30; D may correspond to TRBD1 or TRBD2 (5 bases each). Per germline, CDR1 GTSNPN and CDR2 SVGIG (reference sequence). The CDR3 is 13 amino acids. The V end was cut by 1 base, the J end by 9 bases, with 16 bases between. The CDR3 protein is CAWSALRGQGQYF. In DNA form, the CDR3 reads TGTGCCTGGAGTGCCTTACGGGGCCAGGGGCAGTACTTC.

V is TRBV6-1 and J is TRBJ2-6; D not resolved. The CDR3 totals 16 residues. CDR1 is MNHNS and CDR2 is SASEGT in the germline V gene. Trimming removed 1 base from V and 0 bases from J, with 7 bases in between. The CDR3 loop is CASSEVLLSGANVLTF. The DNA of the CDR3 is TGTGCCAGCAGTGAAGTTCTACTCTCTGGGGCCAACGTCCTGACTTTC.

V and J are TRBV6-4 and TRBJ2-1, with D possibly matching TRBD2 (5 bases). Looked up from germline, CDR1 is MRHNA and CDR2 is SNTAGT. This CDR3 comprises 16 residues. Trimming took off 3 bases at V and 4 bases at J, with 16 bases between the two ends. Written as DNA, the CDR3 is TGTGCCAGCAGTGAGGCGATAGTCGGGGATTACAATGAGCAGTTCTTC. Protein product: CASSEAIVGDYNEQFF.

The V gene is TRBV12-3 or TRBV12-4, the J gene TRBJ2-1; 9 bases are a match to TRBD2. J lost 8 bases, V lost 0 bases, and 8 bases had no gene match. This CDR3 is built from 16 residues. CDR3: CASSLAYSGGLDEQFF. In DNA form, the CDR3 reads TGTGCCAGCAGTTTAGCATATAGCGGGGGCTTGGATGAGCAGTTCTTC.

The chain joins TRBV24-1 to TRBJ2-2, with D unclear. The CDR3 extends over 15 amino acids. Trimming stripped 6 bases from V and 3 bases from J, with 13 bases between. The germline gives CDR1 KGHDR, CDR2 SFDVKD. The CDR3 loop is CATSSLTADTGELFF. The CDR3 nucleotides are TGTGCCACCAGTAGCCTTACGGCGGACACCGGGGAGCTGTTTTTT.

This clone was picked up a small number of times. This chain connects TRBV6-1 to TRBJ2-3; 9 bases match TRBD2. CDR1 MNHNS and CDR2 SASEGT come from the germline V gene. CDR3 length equals 15 residues. J gave up 0 bases and V 7 bases, and 5 bases lay outside the gene matches. The CDR3 region is CASTIAGVSTDTQYF. CDR3 DNA: TGTGCCAGCACGATAGCGGGAGTGAGCACAGATACGCAGTATTTT.

By proportion, this clone is medium-sized (0.01 to 0.1%). This rearrangement joins TRBV28 to TRBJ2-7, with D possibly TRBD2 on 6 matching bases. Trimming removed 3 bases at V and 7 bases at J, with 22 bases between. Germline V CDR1 and CDR2: MDHEN, SYDVKM. The CDR3 is made up of 16 amino acids. The CDR3 DNA reads TGTGCCAGCAGTTTTTCCAAGGGCCAGGGAGGTGAAGAGCAGTACTTC. This codes for CASSFSKGQGGEEQYF.

This clone has at least ten counts. CDR3 nucleotides: TGTGCCAGCAGTGCACGGACAGGCCGGTCTGGGGCCAACGTCCTGACTTTC. Translated, it gives CASSARTGRSGANVLTF. This chain connects TRBV6-1 to TRBJ2-6; 7 nucleotides match TRBD1. V was pared by 4 bases and J by 1 base, with 7 bases of the junction left unmatched. The germline V gene has CDR1 MNHNS and CDR2 SASEGT. This CDR3 spans 17 amino acids.

The chain uses TRBV7-9 and TRBJ2-7, with no clear D. The germline CDR1 and CDR2 sequences are SEHNR and FQNEAQ (reference sequence). The CDR3 runs to 14 residues. The V gene lost 5 bases and the J gene lost 1 base, with 12 bases spanning the gap. In nucleotides, the CDR3 is TGTGCCAGCAGCCCTCCCTCCGGATCCTACGAGCAGTACTTC. Its translation is CASSPPSGSYEQYF.

About this clone: One end of the junction does not line up with germline, which may come from a read error. J is TRBJ2-7 and V is TRBV3-1, with 7 bases that match TRBD2. CDR3 length: 13 amino acids. CDR1 and CDR2 from the germline V gene are LGHDT and YNNKEL (reference sequence). This CDR3 is CASSPTAGIPQLF. In DNA form, the CDR3 reads TGTGCCAGCAGCCCAACAGCGGGGATTCCGCAGCTTTTC.

This sequence joins TRBV28 and TRBJ2-2, with a tentative D call TRBD1 (6 bases). The CDR3 runs to 14 residues. The germline V and J ends were trimmed by 6 bases and 5 bases, with 13 bases remaining between them. The germline V gene encodes CDR1 MDHEN and CDR2 SYDVKM. CDR3: CASRTGPKTGELFF. The CDR3 coding sequence is TGTGCCAGCAGAACAGGGCCAAAGACCGGGGAGCTGTTTTTT.

As DNA, the CDR3 is TGCAGTGCTAGTAACAGACAGTTCACAGATACGCAGTATTTT. Amino acid sequence: CSASNRQFTDTQYF. The chain recombines TRBV20-1 with TRBJ2-3, with D perhaps TRBD1 (5 bases). The CDR3 runs 14 residues. The germline V gene encodes CDR1 DFQATT and CDR2 SNEGSKA (reference sequence). V lost 3 bases and J lost 2, with 12 bases in between.

This clone is medium-sized (0.01 to 0.1%) in the sample. The same CDR3 arises from other DNA sequences in this sample as well. V is TRBV2 and J is TRBJ1-1; weak D call: TRBD1 (5 bases). The germline V gene encodes CDR1 SNHLY and CDR2 FYNNEI. V lost 3 bases, J lost 7 bases, and 9 bases lay in between. The CDR3 contains 12 residues. The CDR3 nucleotides are TGTGCCAGCAGTGATTGGGGGTTTGAAGCTTTCTTT. Protein product: CASSDWGFEAFF.

The chain is built from TRBV5-1 and TRBJ2-7; D unclear. The CDR3 has 15 residues. Trimming took off 1 base at V and 5 bases at J, with 16 bases between the two ends. Germline V gives CDR1 SGHRS, CDR2 YFSETQ. CDR3 residues: CASSLMAIRENEQYF. Written as DNA, the CDR3 is TGCGCCAGCAGCTTGATGGCCATACGCGAGAACGAGCAGTACTTC.

The chain carries TRBV27 and TRBJ2-7; a weak D match, TRBD1 (5 bases). The length of the CDR3 is 14 residues. Germline V gene sequence: CDR1 MNHEY, CDR2 SMNVEV (reference sequence). Trimming pared 4 bases from V and 8 bases from J, leaving 18 bases between. For the CDR3, the DNA is TGTGCCAGCAGTTACGGACACGAACTTGGGAAGCAGTACTTC. Encoded protein: CASSYGHELGKQYF.

J is TRBJ2-6 and V is TRBV30; D possibly corresponds to TRBD1 (6 bases). The V gene's germline CDR1 is GTSNPN and CDR2 SVGIG (reference sequence). The V end was cut by 0 bases, the J end by 0 bases, with 12 bases between. The CDR3 consists of 17 residues. The CDR3 sequence is CAWSVRDTFSGANVLTF. DNA of the CDR3: TGTGCCTGGAGTGTAAGGGACACCTTCTCTGGGGCCAACGTCCTGACTTTC.

The chain is built from TRBV28 and TRBJ1-5, with TRBD1 identical over 9 bases. Germline CDR1 MDHEN, CDR2 SYDVKM. Trimming cost V 6 bases and J 5 bases; bases outside gene matches: 5. This CDR3 region has 14 residues. The CDR3 loop is CASRVQGAYQPQHF. In DNA form, the CDR3 reads TGTGCCAGCAGGGTACAGGGGGCTTATCAGCCCCAGCATTTT.

This clone was counted between two and nine times. Being one base from a much bigger clone, this may be a read error. Other DNA sequences from this sample encode an identical CDR3 as well. The chain is built from TRBV20-1 and TRBJ2-3; possibly TRBD2 for D (6 bases). The CDR3 covers 10 residues. Deletions cut 7 bases from V and 9 bases from J, with 11 bases between. Germline V gives CDR1 DFQATT, CDR2 SNEGSKA (reference sequence). The CDR3 region has the DNA TGCAGTGTAGCGGATGGCACGCAGTATTTT. This sequence encodes CSVADGTQYF.